The 20 T cell receptor beta chains given below trace back to one sample, sequenced in a study of blood T cell repertoires in COVID-19 (TCRdb year 2020). The library relied on the immunoSEQ multiplex PCR assay. TCRdb mirrors the immuneACCESS table, restricted to in-frame sequences. Some clones are absent from its copies; in checked studies, under half trace to an unresolved V gene, and the reason for the others is unknown. A total of 180,000 or so clones appear in this sample, roughly three quarters of them only once. The ten largest account for roughly 8.6% of the sample. What was sequenced was peripheral blood. The receptors originated from a woman aged 45-59 years with active or convalescent COVID-19.

The chain has TRBV30 and TRBJ2-3; D is uncertain. The CDR3 has 13 amino acids. V lost 0 bases, J lost 1 base, and 5 bases lay in between. The germline gives CDR1 GTSNPN, CDR2 SVGIG (reference sequence). The CDR3 loop reads CAWSVSGTDTQYF. The DNA of the CDR3 is TGTGCCTGGAGTGTATCCGGCACAGATACGCAGTATTTT.

A few counts support this clone. The rearrangement joins TRBV5-4 to TRBJ2-2; TRBD2 matches at 15 bases. This CDR3 spans 17 amino acids. Germline assignment: CDR1 SGHNT and CDR2 YYREEE (reference sequence). The trim removed 4 bases at V and 3 bases at J, leaving 4 bases unmatched. The CDR3: CASSDRTSGGDTGELFF. DNA of the CDR3: TGTGCCAGCAGCGACCGGACTAGCGGGGGGGACACCGGGGAGCTGTTTTTT.

The chain uses TRBV9 and TRBJ2-4, with TRBD1 as a possible D gene (5 bases). Trimming took off 7 bases at V and 0 bases at J, with 23 bases between the two ends. Germline V CDR1 and CDR2: SGDLS, YYNGEE. The CDR3 loop spans 18 amino acids. The CDR3 region is CASPDFITDTLAKNIQYF. CDR3 coding DNA: TGTGCCAGCCCAGATTTCATAACGGACACCCTAGCCAAAAACATTCAGTACTTC. The full variable domain, in which reference TRBV9 and TRBJ2-4 provide the parts outside the CDR3, is DSGVTQTPKHLITATGQRVTLRCSPRSGDLSVYWYQQSLDQGLQFLIQYYNGEERAKGNILERFSAQQFPDLHSELNLSSLELGDSALYFCASPDFITDTLAKNIQYFGAGTRLSVL.

The gene calls are TRBV19 and TRBJ2-5, with a possible D match to TRBD2 (6 bases). The CDR3 spans 16 residues. Trimming shortened V by 7 bases and J by 2 bases, and 20 bases separated the two germline ends. The germline V gene encodes CDR1 LNHDA and CDR2 SQIVND (reference sequence). The CDR3 sequence: CASTKRGFGGQETQYF. CDR3 coding DNA: TGTGCCAGTACCAAGAGGGGATTTGGGGGGCAAGAGACCCAGTACTTC. Full variable domain (outside the CDR3, taken from reference TRBV19 and TRBJ2-5): DGGITQSPKYLFRKEGQNVTLSCEQNLNHDAMYWYRQDPGQGLRLIYYSQIVNDFQKGDIAEGYSVSREKKESFPLTVTSAQKNPTAFYLCASTKRGFGGQETQYFGPGTRLLVL.

The rearrangement joins TRBV9 to TRBJ1-5; 9 bases fit TRBD1. The CDR3 contains 17 residues. The V gene's germline CDR1 is SGDLS and CDR2 YYNGEE. V lost 4 bases and J lost 0; bases outside the gene matches: 8. The CDR3 protein is CASSLGTGQYSNQPQHF. The DNA for the CDR3 is TGTGCCAGCAGCCTGGGGACAGGGCAGTATAGCAATCAGCCCCAGCATTTT.

This chain uses TRBV4-3 with TRBJ1-1, with 8 bases identical to TRBD1. Losses at the gene ends were 3 bases for V and 12 bases for J; bases not matched to a gene: 9. The germline CDR1 and CDR2 sequences are LGHNA and YSLEER. The length of the CDR3 is 13 residues. The CDR3 loop reads CASSHSTGGKTFF. The CDR3 DNA is TGCGCCAGCAGCCATTCAACAGGGGGGAAAACTTTCTTT.

CDR3 in amino acids: CASSGGQTYEQYF. The DNA of the CDR3 is TGTGCCAGCAGCGGGGGCCAAACCTACGAGCAGTACTTC. The chain employs TRBV9 and TRBJ2-7; TRBD1 might be the D (5 bases). The germline CDR1 and CDR2 sequences are SGDLS and YYNGEE. V shed 3 bases and J shed 2 bases, with 9 bases lying between them. The CDR3 totals 13 residues.

CDR3 in amino acids: CASSTQGGQETQYF. Written as DNA, the CDR3 is TGTGCCAGCAGCACGCAGGGAGGGCAAGAGACCCAGTACTTC. The chain uses TRBV7-3 and TRBJ2-5; 7 nucleotides line up with TRBD2. Unmatched junction bases numbered 5, after V lost 5 bases and J lost 2 bases. This CDR3 has 14 residues. The germline gives CDR1 SGHTA, CDR2 FQGTGA.

The rearrangement uses TRBV19 and TRBJ1-1; a weak D match, TRBD1 (6 bases). The V end lost 3 bases, the J end lost 1 base, and 9 bases lay between the germline ends. The CDR3 sequence is 14 residues long. In germline, CDR1 is LNHDA, CDR2 SQIVND (reference sequence). The CDR3 coding sequence is TGTGCCAGTAGTATCGGACAGAAGAACACTGAAGCTTTCTTT. Its protein product is CASSIGQKNTEAFF.

The chain carries TRBV6-2 or TRBV6-3 and TRBJ1-2, with 9 bases identical to TRBD1. The trim removed 1 base at V and 7 bases at J, leaving 4 bases unmatched. This CDR3 contains 14 residues. CDR1 and CDR2 (germline): MNHEY, SVGEGT. The CDR3 nucleotides read TGTGCCAGCAGTTACTTGGGACAGGGATCTGGCTACACCTTC. It is translated as CASSYLGQGSGYTF.

The rearrangement uses TRBV6-6 and TRBJ2-7, with TRBD1 as a possible D gene (5 bases). CDR1 is MNHNY and CDR2 is SVGAGI in the germline V gene (reference sequence). The CDR3 is 13 amino acids. The germline V and J ends were trimmed by 0 bases and 4 bases, with 7 bases remaining between them. The CDR3 DNA follows: TGTGCCAGCAGTTACTCAGGGGTTTACGAGCAGTACTTC. Protein sequence: CASSYSGVYEQYF.

The CDR3 nucleotides read TGCGCCAGCAGTCAATCTTTGAACGGACAGGGACATGAAAAACTGTTTTTT. It yields the protein CASSQSLNGQGHEKLFF. The chain is built from TRBV23-1 and TRBJ1-4; 8 bases fit TRBD1. TRBV23-1 is placed among ORFs of uncertain function. V shed 0 bases and J 6 bases; nucleotides not matched to a gene: 9. The CDR3 contains 17 residues.

This clone was seen a few times. The rearrangement joins TRBV7-9 to TRBJ2-3; TRBD2 matches at 12 bases. The germline V gene encodes CDR1 SEHNR and CDR2 FQNEAQ (reference sequence). There are 13 residues in the CDR3. The V gene end was trimmed by 7 bases and the J gene end by 6 bases; junction bases not matched to a gene: 2. The CDR3 spells CASIGLAGDTQYF. The CDR3 DNA reads TGTGCCAGCATCGGACTAGCGGGGGATACGCAGTATTTT. Full variable domain (outside the CDR3, taken from reference TRBV7-9 and TRBJ2-3): DTGVSQNPRHKITKRGQNVTFRCDPISEHNRLYWYRQTLGQGPEFLTYFQNEAQLEKSRLLSDRFSAERPKGSFSTLEIQRTEQGDSAMYLCASIGLAGDTQYFGPGTRLTVL.

The chain uses TRBV15 and TRBJ2-2; 9 positions agree with TRBD2. Germline V gives CDR1 LNHNV, CDR2 YYDKDF (reference sequence). The ends lost 3 bases at V and 1 base at J; junction bases unmatched: 0. The CDR3 spans 15 residues. The CDR3, as DNA: TGTGCCACCAGCAGGACTAGCGGGAACACCGGGGAGCTGTTTTTT. Its protein is CATSRTSGNTGELFF.

The V call is TRBV9, the J call TRBJ1-6; 8 bases align to TRBD1. The germline gives CDR1 SGDLS, CDR2 YYNGEE. Trimming at V came to 0 bases and at J to 13 bases, leaving 9 bases not matched to a gene. The CDR3 contains 15 residues. The CDR3 bases are TGTGCCAGCAGCGTAGGAGGGACAGGAAAGACGCCCCTCCACTTT. Its translation is CASSVGGTGKTPLHF.

The rearrangement uses TRBV5-1 and TRBJ2-4; the D is unclear. With 0 bases removed from V and 0 bases from J, the gap between germline ends came to 22 bases. Per the germline V gene, CDR1 is SGHRS and CDR2 is YFSETQ. The CDR3 covers 20 residues. This CDR3 is CASSLGDRGVKLQAKNIQYF. The DNA for the CDR3 is TGCGCCAGCAGCTTGGGCGATCGAGGAGTTAAACTACAAGCCAAAAACATTCAGTACTTC.

The chain has TRBV7-6 and TRBJ2-2; no reliable D call. V shed 5 bases and J shed 0 bases, with 7 bases lying between them. Germline CDR1 SGHVS, CDR2 FNYEAQ. The CDR3 has 14 amino acids. In DNA form, the CDR3 reads TGTGCCAGCAGCCCTATTACGAACACCGGGGAGCTGTTTTTT. Translated: CASSPITNTGELFF. Supplemented by reference TRBV7-6 and TRBJ2-2, the full variable domain reads GAGVSQSPRYKVTKRGQDVALRCDPISGHVSLYWYRQALGQGPEFLTYFNYEAQQDKSGLPNDRFSAERPEGSISTLTIQRTEQRDSAMYRCASSPITNTGELFFGEGSRLTVL.

This rearrangement joins TRBV28 to TRBJ1-3; the match to TRBD1 covers 7 bases. This CDR3 contains 15 residues. The J segment lost 3 bases and the V segment lost 6 bases, leaving 8 bases of the junction unmatched. CDR1 MDHEN and CDR2 SYDVKM come from the germline V gene. This chain's CDR3 is CASSKTGEVGNTIYF. The CDR3 nucleotides read TGTGCCAGCAGCAAAACAGGGGAGGTTGGAAACACCATATATTTT. The complete variable domain, with remaining parts taken from reference TRBV28 and TRBJ1-3, reads DVKVTQSSRYLVKRTGEKVFLECVQDMDHENMFWYRQDPGLGLRLIYFSYDVKMKEKGDIPEGYSVSREKKERFSLILESASTNQTSMYLCASSKTGEVGNTIYFGEGSWLTVV.

The genes are TRBV6-4 and TRBJ1-4, with 8 bases fitting TRBD1. In germline, CDR1 is MRHNA, CDR2 SNTAGT. J was trimmed by 8 bases and V by 5 bases; bases with no gene match: 4. CDR3 length: 13 residues. DNA for the CDR3: TGTGCCAGCAGTTCTGGGACAGGCGAAAAACTGTTTTTT. It translates to CASSSGTGEKLFF.

The chain links TRBV6-6 to TRBJ2-7; D call uncertain. This CDR3 comprises 13 residues. V was clipped by 5 bases and J by 2 bases, with 10 bases between them. Germline lookup yields CDR1 MNHNY and CDR2 SVGAGI (reference sequence). This CDR3 is CASSIGVTYEQYF. As DNA, the CDR3 is TGTGCCAGCAGTATCGGTGTTACCTACGAGCAGTACTTC.